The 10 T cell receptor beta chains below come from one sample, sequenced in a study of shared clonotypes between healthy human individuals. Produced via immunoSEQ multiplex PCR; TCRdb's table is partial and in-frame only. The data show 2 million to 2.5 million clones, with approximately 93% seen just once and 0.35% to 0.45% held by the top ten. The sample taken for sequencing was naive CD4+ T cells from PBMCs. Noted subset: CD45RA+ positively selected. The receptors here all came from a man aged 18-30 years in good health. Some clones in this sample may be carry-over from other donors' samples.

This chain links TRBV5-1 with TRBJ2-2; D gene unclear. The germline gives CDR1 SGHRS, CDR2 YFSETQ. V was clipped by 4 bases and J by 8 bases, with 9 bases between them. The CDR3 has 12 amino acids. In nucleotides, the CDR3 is TGCGCCAGCAGCAGTGTATTTGGGGAGCTGTTTTTT. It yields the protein CASSSVFGELFF.

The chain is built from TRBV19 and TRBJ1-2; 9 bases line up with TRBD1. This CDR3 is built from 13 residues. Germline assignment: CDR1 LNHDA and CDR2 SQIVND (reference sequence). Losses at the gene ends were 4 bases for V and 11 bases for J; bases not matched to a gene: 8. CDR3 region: CASSRDREVGYTF. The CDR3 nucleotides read TGTGCCAGTAGTAGGGACAGGGAAGTCGGGTACACCTTC.

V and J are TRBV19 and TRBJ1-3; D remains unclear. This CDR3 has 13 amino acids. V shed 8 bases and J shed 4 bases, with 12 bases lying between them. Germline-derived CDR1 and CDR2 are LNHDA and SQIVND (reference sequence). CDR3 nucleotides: TGTGCCAGTCAACGCGGGATGGGAAACACCATATATTTT. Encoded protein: CASQRGMGNTIYF.

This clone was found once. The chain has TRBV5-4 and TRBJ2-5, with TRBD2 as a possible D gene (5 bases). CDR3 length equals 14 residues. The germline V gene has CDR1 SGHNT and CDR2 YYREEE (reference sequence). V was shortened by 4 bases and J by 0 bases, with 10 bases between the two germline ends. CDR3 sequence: CASSRLANQETQYF. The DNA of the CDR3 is TGTGCCAGCAGCAGATTAGCGAACCAAGAGACCCAGTACTTC.

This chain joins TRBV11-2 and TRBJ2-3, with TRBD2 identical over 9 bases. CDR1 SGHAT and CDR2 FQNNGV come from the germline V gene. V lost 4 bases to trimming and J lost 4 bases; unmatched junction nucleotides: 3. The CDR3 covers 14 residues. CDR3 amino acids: CASSSGTSPDTQYF. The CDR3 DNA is TGTGCCAGCAGCTCGGGGACTAGCCCAGATACGCAGTATTTT.

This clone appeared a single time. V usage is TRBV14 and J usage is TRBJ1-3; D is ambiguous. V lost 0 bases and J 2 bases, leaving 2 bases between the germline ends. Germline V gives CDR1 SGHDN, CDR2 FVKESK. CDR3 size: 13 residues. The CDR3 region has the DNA TGTGCCAGCAGCCAAGATACTGGAAACACCATATATTTT. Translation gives CASSQDTGNTIYF.

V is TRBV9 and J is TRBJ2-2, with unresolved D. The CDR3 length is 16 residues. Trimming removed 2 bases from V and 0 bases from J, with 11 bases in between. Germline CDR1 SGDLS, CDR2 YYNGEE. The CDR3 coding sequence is TGTGCCAGCAGCGTCCTGACGGTAGCGAACACCGGGGAGCTGTTTTTT. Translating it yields CASSVLTVANTGELFF.

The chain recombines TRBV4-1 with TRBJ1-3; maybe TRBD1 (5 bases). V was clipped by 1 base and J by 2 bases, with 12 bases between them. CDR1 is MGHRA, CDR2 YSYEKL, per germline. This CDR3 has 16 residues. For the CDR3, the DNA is TGCGCCAGCAGCCAAGGCTCAGGGAGTCCTGGAAACACCATATATTTT. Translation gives CASSQGSGSPGNTIYF.

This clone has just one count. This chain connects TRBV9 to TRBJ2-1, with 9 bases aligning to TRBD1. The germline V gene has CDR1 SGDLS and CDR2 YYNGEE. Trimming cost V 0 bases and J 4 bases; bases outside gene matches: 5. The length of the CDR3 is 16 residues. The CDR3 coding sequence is TGTGCCAGCAGCGTAGACGGGACAGGGACGTACAATGAGCAGTTCTTC. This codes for CASSVDGTGTYNEQFF. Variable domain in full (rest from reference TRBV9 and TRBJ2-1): DSGVTQTPKHLITATGQRVTLRCSPRSGDLSVYWYQQSLDQGLQFLIQYYNGEERAKGNILERFSAQQFPDLHSELNLSSLELGDSALYFCASSVDGTGTYNEQFFGPGTRLTVL.

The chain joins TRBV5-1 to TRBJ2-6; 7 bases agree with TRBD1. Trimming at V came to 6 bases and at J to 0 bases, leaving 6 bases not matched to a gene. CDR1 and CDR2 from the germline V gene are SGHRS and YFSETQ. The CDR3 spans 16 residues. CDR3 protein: CASKTGRSSGANVLTF. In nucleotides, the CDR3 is TGCGCCAGCAAGACAGGGAGAAGCTCTGGGGCCAACGTCCTGACTTTC.